The present entry profiles one T cell receptor (beta chain) with its context. Antigen unknown. There are 13 residues in the CDR3. CDR1 is MNHEY, CDR2 SMNVEV, per germline (reference sequence). V gave up 4 bases and J gave up 4 bases, with 9 bases separating them. HTBI primers from iRepertoire and Arm-PCR of CDR3 regions yielded the TCR beta libraries. MiXCR was run by TCRdb on the multiplex PCR reads, yielding one entry per CDR3 protein. The top ten hold 22% of the sample, which has hundreds of thousands of distinct CDR3 sequences, 15% to 18% seen once. The source of the sample is a study of regulatory T cells in long-lasting Graves disease. Whole-study findings and limits: The TCR repertoire of persistent Graves' patients was less diverse than that of newly diagnosed ones.

Time point specified: newly diagnosed GD, antithyroid drugs for less than 3 months. The TCR library was prepared using RNA isolated from PBMCs. This receptor was identified in a female donor with Graves disease. The material was peripheral blood mononuclear cells (PBMCs), obtained at new diagnosis, from a patient treated with antithyroid drugs. J is TRBJ2-3 and V is TRBV27; D gene ambiguous. CDR3 amino acids: CASSSPTADTQYF. CDR3 sequence (DNA): TGTGCCAGCAGTTCTCCCACGGCAGATACGCAGTATTTT.